This T cell receptor (beta chain) originates from a study of radiation and T cells in renal cell carcinoma. At least ten counts were recorded for this clone. As yet, its antigen is unknown. The treatment: 15 Gy SBRT to primary tumor, nephrectomy 4 weeks later. Nephrectomy followed 15 Gy stereotactic body radiation by 4 weeks. In germline, CDR1 is KGHSH, CDR2 LQKENI. This CDR3 region has 14 residues. Trimming stripped 0 bases from V and 11 bases from J, with 11 bases between. Whole-study findings and limits: Only small tumor regions of about 1 g were sampled. In blood, top tumor clones expanded by 2 weeks, shrinking by 4.

Method: immunoSEQ multiplex PCR; TCRdb's copy keeps in-frame clones and lacks some. Altogether 20,000 or so clones are present, about half being singletons, with the ten largest covering around 15%. The sample consisted of tumor tissue, taken from a patient whose treatment included radiotherapy and nephrectomy. The rearrangement links TRBV18 to TRBJ1-6; perhaps TRBD1 as D (6 bases). The sequence came from a woman between 50 and 59 years old with renal cell carcinoma. The CDR3 reads CASSPPLQGAPLHF. CDR3 nucleotides: TGTGCCAGCTCACCACCGTTACAGGGAGCACCCCTCCACTTT.